This TCR beta chain originates from a study of T cell repertoires in cytomegalovirus infection. Study as a whole: CMV infection plus the matching HLA type was flagged by public TCR beta signatures.

Trimming took 0 bases from V and 2 from J; bases not matched to a gene: 8. This CDR3 comprises 18 residues. Germline V lookup: CDR1 SGHNT, CDR2 YYREEE (reference sequence). This clonotype appeared a few times. The antigen is not known. Points from the study as a whole: Ex vivo, HLA-C-restricted CMV-specific TCR beta clonotypes prevailed over the rest of the response.

TCRdb fed the reads into MiXCR, producing one record per CDR3 protein. This sample has about 400,000 distinct CDR3 sequences, with about a sixth found just once. This TCR was sampled from a human donor in good health (CMV status not recorded). Some clones in this sample may be carry-over from other donors' samples. Material for sequencing was PBMCs. V is TRBV5-4 and J is TRBJ2-5; 12 nucleotides line up with TRBD2. CDR3 loop: CASSLALAGGNPQETQYF. For the CDR3, the DNA is TGTGCCAGCAGCTTGGCACTAGCGGGAGGTAATCCACAAGAGACCCAGTACTTC.